These 24 T cell receptor beta chains originate from one sample sequenced in a study of blood T cells in healthy people across ages. The use of a sample-barcoded 5' primer and a J-beta primer mix characterized a second PCR of about 7 to 12 cycles. One entry per CDR3 protein results from TCRdb running MiXCR on the 5' RACE reads. The top ten clones hold 41% of a sample with approximately 730,000 distinct CDR3 sequences, around half of them seen once. Sequenced material: blood. All receptors come from an elderly man in good health.

The chain recombines TRBV9 with TRBJ2-4; TRBD2 matches at 13 bases. With the DNA end fitting TRBJ2-7 better, the J assignment may be wrong. This CDR3 spans 16 amino acids. Germline CDR1 is SGDLS and CDR2 is YYNGEE. The CDR3 loop reads CASSEGLAGDPNEQYF. CDR3 DNA sequence: TGTGCCAGCAGCGAAGGACTAGCGGGAGACCCCAACGAGCAGTACTTC.

Points on this clonotype: One end of the junction is discordant with germline, which a read error may explain. The chain recombines TRBV6-5 with TRBJ2-7; TRBD2 matches 13 bases. The CDR3 covers 18 residues. CDR1 and CDR2 (germline): MNHEY, SVGAGI. For the CDR3, the DNA is TGTGCCAGCAGTTACTCGAGACCCACTAGCGGGAGGGCCTACGGGCAGTACTTC. As protein: CASSYSRPTSGRAYGQYF.

This clonotype was seen a few times. CDR3 in DNA: TGTGCCACCAGTGGAGCCGGGACTAACTACGAGCAGTACTTC. Translated: CATSGAGTNYEQYF. The chain couples TRBV24-1 to TRBJ2-7; 7 nucleotides agree with TRBD2. CDR1 KGHDR and CDR2 SFDVKD come from the germline V gene. The ends lost 5 bases at V and 3 bases at J; junction bases unmatched: 6. This CDR3 contains 14 residues.

V and J are TRBV5-1 and TRBJ2-5, with TRBD2 matching over 9 bases. This CDR3 has 16 amino acids. J lost 11 bases, V lost 5 bases, and 19 bases had no gene match. Germline V CDR1 and CDR2: SGHRS, YFSETQ. DNA of the CDR3: TGCGCCAGCAGTCAAACCCCGGGACTAGCACCCAATGAGCAGTACTTC. It yields the protein CASSQTPGLAPNEQYF.

This clonotype was counted only a few times. This rearrangement joins TRBV4-2 to TRBJ2-3; D tentatively fits TRBD1 or TRBD2 (6 bases each). The CDR3 has 15 residues. Germline-derived CDR1 and CDR2 are LGHNA and YNFKEQ. V lost 5 bases to trimming and J lost 6 bases, with 18 bases between them. The CDR3 is CASSWDGGEGDTQYF. CDR3 DNA: TGTGCCAGCAGCTGGGACGGGGGCGAAGGGGATACGCAGTATTTT.

The chain links TRBV12-3 or TRBV12-4 to TRBJ1-1; 7 bases fit TRBD1. CDR3 length: 15 amino acids. The V segment lost 5 bases and the J segment 2 bases; nucleotides outside the gene matches: 8. As DNA, the CDR3 is TGTGCCAGCAGTCCCGCCGGGACAGTAAACACTGAAGCTTTCTTT. It encodes CASSPAGTVNTEAFF.

This chain uses TRBV5-1 with TRBJ2-5, with 11 bases fitting TRBD1. The J call could be wrong; TRBJ2-7 is a better fit for the DNA end. Germline values: CDR1 SGHRS, CDR2 YFSETQ. CDR3 size: 15 residues. CDR3: CASSLVRDRGYEQYF. The CDR3 DNA follows: TGCGCCAGCAGCTTGGTCAGGGACAGGGGGTACGAGCAGTACTTC.

This chain uses TRBV9 with TRBJ2-4; 13 bases align to TRBD2. V shed 3 bases, J shed 1 base, and the junction held 10 bases outside the gene matches. The CDR3 is 19 amino acids. Germline lookup yields CDR1 SGDLS and CDR2 YYNGEE. CDR3 residues: CASSDGTSGTLPAKNIQYF. In DNA form, the CDR3 reads TGTGCCAGCAGCGACGGGACTAGCGGGACGCTGCCGGCCAAAAACATTCAGTACTTC.

This clonotype was picked up one time. V and J are TRBV4-2 and TRBJ2-5, with 11 positions matching TRBD2. Trimming at V came to 3 bases and at J to 11 bases, leaving 11 bases not matched to a gene. From germline, CDR1 is LGHNA and CDR2 YNFKEQ. The length of the CDR3 is 15 residues. The CDR3 DNA follows: TGTGCCAGCAGCCAGGTAGCGGGAGGGGTCAATGAGCAGTACTTC. Protein sequence: CASSQVAGGVNEQYF.

There are a few counts of this clonotype. The CDR3 coding sequence is TGTGCCAGCAGCCCGGCGGGGGGGTCCGTCGGCAATCAGCCCCAGCATTTT. It is translated as CASSPAGGSVGNQPQHF. The genes are TRBV5-5 and TRBJ1-5, with D possibly matching TRBD1 (5 bases). Trimming pared 4 bases from V and 2 bases from J, leaving 19 bases between. The CDR3 loop spans 17 amino acids. Germline loops: CDR1 SGHKS, CDR2 YYEKEE (reference sequence). The full variable domain, rest sourced from reference TRBV5-5 and TRBJ1-5, is DAGVTQSPTHLIKTRGQQVTLRCSPISGHKSVSWYQQVLGQGPQFIFQYYEKEERGRGNFPDRFSARQFPNYSSELNVNALLLGDSALYLCASSPAGGSVGNQPQHFGDGTRLSIL.

With respect to this clonotype: A clone one base away is much larger, so this may be a read error. The chain uses TRBV11-2 and TRBJ1-1, with 9 bases aligning to TRBD1. Germline V gives CDR1 SGHAT, CDR2 FQNNGV. This CDR3 has 19 residues. CDR3 coding DNA: TGTGCCAGCAGCTTAGGTGAATACCCGTCGGACAGGGGTAACACTGGAGCTTTCTTT. Amino acids: CASSLGEYPSDRGNTGAFF.

The V call is TRBV6-6, the J call TRBJ2-3; 13 bases match TRBD2. J lost 2 bases, V lost 9 bases, and 11 bases had no gene match. This CDR3 has 17 residues. Germline V gene lookup returns CDR1 MNHNY and CDR2 SVGAGI (reference sequence). The CDR3 sequence: CARPGLAGAPTTDTQYF. DNA of the CDR3: TGTGCCAGGCCTGGACTAGCGGGAGCGCCTACCACAGATACGCAGTATTTT.

This clonotype was found a few times. This chain links TRBV6-5 with TRBJ1-5; D remains unclear. The V end was cut by 0 bases, the J end by 5 bases, with 5 bases between. The CDR3 loop spans 13 amino acids. Germline V gene data show CDR1 as MNHEY and CDR2 as SVGAGI. CDR3 sequence: CASSYSWDQPQHF. CDR3 DNA sequence: TGTGCCAGCAGTTACTCTTGGGATCAGCCCCAGCATTTT.

The chain is built from TRBV24-1 and TRBJ1-4; D remains unclear. Germline loops: CDR1 KGHDR, CDR2 SFDVKD. Trimming removed 5 bases from V and 11 bases from J, with 11 bases in between. The CDR3 has 12 amino acids. The CDR3 bases are TGTGCCACCAGTGTTAATTCCGAGAAACTGTTTTTT. This translates into CATSVNSEKLFF.

J is TRBJ1-2 and V is TRBV20-1, with 9 nucleotides matching TRBD1. This CDR3 region has 13 residues. Germline-derived CDR1 and CDR2 are DFQATT and SNEGSKA (reference sequence). V lost 6 bases to trimming and J lost 8 bases; unmatched junction nucleotides: 10. The CDR3 DNA sequence: TGCAGTGCAGGGTGGACAGGGGCACTGGGCTACACCTTC. Residues: CSAGWTGALGYTF.

This clonotype was recorded a few times. This chain uses TRBV7-6 with TRBJ1-2; no firm D call. This CDR3 region has 13 residues. V lost 5 bases and J lost 8, with 15 bases in between. Germline CDR1 SGHVS, CDR2 FNYEAQ. DNA for the CDR3: TGTGCCAGCAGCCCTGAATTGGGCGGCGGCTACACCTTC. Its protein is CASSPELGGGYTF.

With respect to this clonotype: A much larger clone differs from this one at a single base, so this may be a read error. The gene calls are TRBV25-1 and TRBJ1-1; 7 positions agree with TRBD1. The germline V gene encodes CDR1 MGHDK and CDR2 SYGVNS. The CDR3 is 15 amino acids. The chain's CDR3 is CASHTGASMNTETFF. The CDR3 region has the DNA TGTGCCAGTCACACAGGGGCCTCTATGAACACTGAAACTTTCTTT.

This chain links TRBV20-1 with TRBJ2-3; no firm D call. Deletions cut 2 bases from V and 2 bases from J, with 14 bases between. The CDR3 loop spans 15 amino acids. Germline V gene data show CDR1 as DFQATT and CDR2 as SNEGSKA (reference sequence). CDR3 coding DNA: TGCAGTGCTAGACTACCTGGGCAGAACACAGATACGCAGTATTTT. Protein sequence: CSARLPGQNTDTQYF.

J is TRBJ2-3 and V is TRBV9; 9 nucleotides align to TRBD2. The J segment lost 3 bases and the V segment lost 1 base, leaving 9 bases of the junction unmatched. The CDR3 loop spans 17 amino acids. Germline V gene sequence: CDR1 SGDLS, CDR2 YYNGEE. The CDR3 bases are TGTGCCAGCAGCGTAAATCCCCGACTAGCGGCTACAGATACGCAGTATTTT. Protein sequence: CASSVNPRLAATDTQYF.

This chain uses TRBV20-1 with TRBJ2-1, with 8 positions matching TRBD2. V lost 6 bases to trimming and J lost 8 bases; unmatched junction nucleotides: 15. This CDR3 is 15 amino acids long. Germline V lookup: CDR1 DFQATT, CDR2 SNEGSKA (reference sequence). The CDR3 DNA follows: TGCAGTGCCCCGGACAGCGGGAGTAGTGGTGATGAGCAGTTCTTC. Translated: CSAPDSGSSGDEQFF.

Only a few counts were recorded for this clonotype. CDR3 residues: CASSFGAEGLNEQFF. CDR3 DNA sequence: TGTGCCAGCAGTTTCGGGGCGGAAGGGCTGAATGAGCAGTTCTTC. The chain uses TRBV12-3 or TRBV12-4 and TRBJ2-1; D tentatively reads TRBD1 or TRBD2 (5 bases each). V was shortened by 3 bases and J by 7 bases, with 16 bases between the two germline ends. The CDR3 spans 15 residues.

This chain links TRBV11-2 with TRBJ2-4, with D hard to call. There are 14 residues in the CDR3. Per the germline V gene, CDR1 is SGHAT and CDR2 is FQNNGV. V was pared by 2 bases and J by 13 bases, with 18 bases between. DNA of the CDR3: TGTGCCAGCAGCTTACGACCCTCTGCCCGAGAGCAGTACTTC. Translating it yields CASSLRPSAREQYF.

J is TRBJ2-4 and V is TRBV7-9, with D possibly being TRBD1 or TRBD2 (5 bases each). The CDR3 spans 14 residues. Trimming took 5 bases from V and 11 from J, leaving 19 bases between them. The germline V gene has CDR1 SEHNR and CDR2 FQNEAQ (reference sequence). The CDR3 reads CASSLPGTLGLQYF. The CDR3 nucleotides are TGTGCCAGCAGCCTACCCGGGACGTTGGGGCTTCAGTACTTC.

This sequence joins TRBV28 and TRBJ2-7; D call uncertain. This CDR3 is built from 15 residues. Trimming cost V 5 bases and J 6 bases, with 20 bases left between them. Germline V gene data show CDR1 as MDHEN and CDR2 as SYDVKM. The CDR3 bases are TGTGCCAGCAGTCCAGGTCAGACCCCCAACGGCGAGCAGTACTTC. The encoded protein is CASSPGQTPNGEQYF.